Listed below are T cell receptor beta chains from one sample, sequenced in a study of naive and memory T cell subsets. TCRdb redid the calling of the UMI-ligation and nested PCR reads with MiXCR, one entry per CDR3 protein. The sample holds around 140,000 distinct CDR3 sequences, approximately 20% seen once. Specimen: naive CD8+ T cells from blood. These receptors all come from a human donor in good health. CDR3s include the opening cysteine and the closing phenylalanine or tryptophan. The order of the fields is D gene, clone size, J gene, V gene, CDR3 DNA, CDR3 protein. A D gene is named only where the DNA matches it firmly. Expanded clones are given a class, and other clones once, few, many or no size at all.

TRBD2 | few | TRBJ2-2 | TRBV24-1 | TGTGCCACCAGTGATTTAAGCGGGAGGGGAACCGGGGAGCTGTTTTTT | CATSDLSGRGTGELFF
TRBD1 | - | TRBJ1-1 | TRBV9 | TGTGCCAGCAGCGTTGACCGGACAGGGCGTTCTTTCTTT | CASSVDRTGRSFF
- | - | TRBJ2-7 | TRBV27 | TGTGCCAGCAGTTGGCTGGGGGGCGGGCTGTGGGAGCAGTACTTC | CASSWLGGGLWEQYF
- | few | TRBJ2-2 | TRBV25-1 | TGTGCCAGCAGTGAATATTTCCCGGGTACCGGGGAGCTGTTTTTT | CASSEYFPGTGELFF
TRBD2 | - | TRBJ2-7 | TRBV11-2 | TGTGCCAGCTTGTCTGCCGGGACTAGCGGGAGGACATCCTACGAGCAGTACTTC | CASLSAGTSGRTSYEQYF
- | - | TRBJ2-4 | TRBV11-2 | TGTGCCAGCAGCTTAAAAGGACAGTATCTAGCCAAAAACATTCAGTACTTC | CASSLKGQYLAKNIQYF
TRBD1 | few | TRBJ2-2 | TRBV29-1 | TGCAGCGTTTCCGGGACAGGGGGTCACACCGGGGAGCTGTTTTTT | CSVSGTGGHTGELFF
TRBD2 | few | TRBJ2-7 | TRBV28 | TGTGCCAGCACCATGGCGGGGGTTCTATACGAGCAGTACTTC | CASTMAGVLYEQYF
TRBD1 | many | TRBJ1-5 | TRBV6-5 | TGTGCCAGCAGTTCCCGACAGGGCCTACAGCCCCAGCATTTT | CASSSRQGLQPQHF
TRBD1 | few | TRBJ2-3 | TRBV6-5 | TGTGCCAGCAGCGTTACCGGGACAGGGAGCACAGATACGCAGTATTTT | CASSVTGTGSTDTQYF
- | - | TRBJ2-3 | TRBV29-1 | TGCAGCGCCTGGACAGCCAGCACAGATACGCAGTATTTT | CSAWTASTDTQYF
TRBD1 | few | TRBJ1-5 | TRBV20-1 | TGCAGTGCTAGAGACCTAAGGGGGCAGGGGGACAATCAGCCCCAGCATTTT | CSARDLRGQGDNQPQHF
TRBD1 | few | TRBJ2-7 | TRBV6-2/TRBV6-3 | TGTGCCAGCAGTACAGGGGGCATCGTCAACGAGCAGTACTTC | CASSTGGIVNEQYF
- | few | TRBJ2-2 | TRBV19 | TGTGCCAGTAGCCTACAAGGCTGGGACACCGGGGAGCTGTTTTTT | CASSLQGWDTGELFF
TRBD1 | - | TRBJ2-1 | TRBV28 | TGTGCCAGCAGTCCGGGACAGGGACTTAGTTCCTACAATGAGCAGTTCTTC | CASSPGQGLSSYNEQFF
- | many | TRBJ2-5 | TRBV5-4 | TGTGCCAGCAGCCCACCGGGAGAAGAGACCCAGTACTTC | CASSPPGEETQYF
TRBD2 | - | TRBJ2-7 | TRBV27 | TGTGCCAGCAGTTTATCGGGGGGACTAACCTACGAGCAGTACTTC | CASSLSGGLTYEQYF
- | - | TRBJ2-2 | TRBV12-3/TRBV12-4 | TGTGCCAGCGGGCTAGGTCTAGCAATCGGGGAGCTGTTTTTT | CASGLGLAIGELFF
- | few | TRBJ2-2 | TRBV20-1 | TGCAGTGCTAGTATTGGCACCGGGGAGCTGTTTTTT | CSASIGTGELFF
TRBD2 | - | TRBJ2-1 | TRBV7-8 | TGTGCCAGCAGCACCGGACTAGTTTTCGATGAGCAGTTCTTC | CASSTGLVFDEQFF
TRBD2 | few | TRBJ2-6 | TRBV29-1 | TGCAGCGCACTGACTAGCCGGAACTCTGGGGCCAACGTCCTGACTTTC | CSALTSRNSGANVLTF
- | few | TRBJ2-7 | TRBV12-3/TRBV12-4 | TGTGCCAGCAGTTTCGGTGGGTGGCAGTACTTC | CASSFGGWQYF
TRBD1 | - | TRBJ2-5 | TRBV30 | TGTGCCTCGGATTTCCCGGGACAGGGAGGAGAGACCCAGTACTTC | CASDFPGQGGETQYF
- | - | TRBJ2-7 | TRBV5-6 | TGTGCCAGCAGCTTGGAAATCGCATACTCCTACGAGCAGTACTTC | CASSLEIAYSYEQYF
- | once | TRBJ2-1 | TRBV27 | TGTGCCAGCAGTTTCTCCCTCGGTAATGAGCAGTTCTTC | CASSFSLGNEQFF
TRBD2 | few | TRBJ2-3 | TRBV11-2 | TGTGCCAGCAGCTTCAGACTAGCGGGAGTTCTAGATACGCAGTATTTT | CASSFRLAGVLDTQYF
- | - | TRBJ2-3 | TRBV28 | TGTGCCAGCAGTTCAACCCGGGCAGCTAGCACAGATACGCAGTATTTT | CASSSTRAASTDTQYF
TRBD1 | few | TRBJ2-2 | TRBV2 | TGTGCCAGCGACTGGCAGGGGGCTGGGACCGGGGAGCTGTTTTTT | CASDWQGAGTGELFF
TRBD1 | few | TRBJ1-3 | TRBV7-9 | TGTGCCAGCAGCAGCGGGGACAGCCCTGGCTCTGGAAACACCATATATTTT | CASSSGDSPGSGNTIYF
- | few | TRBJ2-3 | TRBV29-1 | TGCAGCGTTCCTGGGGCTAGCGGCACAGATACGCAGTATTTT | CSVPGASGTDTQYF
TRBD2 | few | TRBJ2-7 | TRBV6-2/TRBV6-3 | TGTGCCAGCAGTTACGGACTAGGGACCTACGAGCAGTACTTC | CASSYGLGTYEQYF
- | - | TRBJ1-2 | TRBV18 | TGTGCCAGCTCAGAAACAGGTGGAGGAGGCGGCTACACCTTC | CASSETGGGGGYTF
- | - | TRBJ2-1 | TRBV5-4 | TGTGCCAGCAGCTTAGAGGACACCACCTACAATGAGCAGTTCTTC | CASSLEDTTYNEQFF